The T cell receptor beta chain under discussion was sequenced for a study of response to subunit inactivated influenza vaccine. Germline values: CDR1 MNHNS, CDR2 SASEGT. The CDR3 is 14 residues long. Unmatched junction bases numbered 5, after V lost 4 bases and J lost 5 bases. TCRdb ran MiXCR on the RT-PCR reads and lists one entry per CDR3 protein. Seen here are roughly 500,000 distinct CDR3 sequences, approximately 16% observed once, and the top ten hold roughly 3.1%. The V gene is TRBV6-1, the J gene TRBJ2-5, with 9 positions matching TRBD2. Here the sequenced sample was CD4+ T cells sorted from PBMCs, taken less than 25 months after vaccination. The receptor was derived from a man between 50 and 75 years old who received an inactivated influenza vaccine. CDR3 coding DNA: TGTGCCAGCAGTGTAGCGGGAGTAAAGGAGACCCAGTACTTC. Translating gives CASSVAGVKETQYF.